Below are 7 T cell receptor beta chains sequenced from a single sample in a study of shared clonotypes between healthy human individuals. Method: immunoSEQ multiplex PCR; TCRdb's copy keeps in-frame clones and lacks some. Among some 1 million clones listed, 70% to 80% were seen once. Material: memory CD4+ T cells sorted from blood. Subset given: CD45RA-negative fraction. Receptors originate from a man aged 18 to 35 in good health.

The CDR3 is CASSTGSSYNSPLHF. CDR3 coding DNA: TGTGCCAGCAGCACAGGGAGCTCCTATAATTCACCCCTCCACTTT. The V gene is TRBV7-9, the J gene TRBJ1-6; D perhaps matches TRBD1 (6 bases). The germline V and J ends were trimmed by 5 bases and 0 bases, with 8 bases remaining between them. Germline-derived CDR1 and CDR2 are SEHNR and FQNEAQ (reference sequence). CDR3 length equals 15 residues.

Regarding this clone: This likely stems from a read error, as it lies one base from a far larger clone. The V call is TRBV27, the J call TRBJ2-2; D gene ambiguous. The CDR3 length is 14 residues. Trimming took off 1 base at V and 1 base at J, with 4 bases between the two ends. Germline V gene data show CDR1 as MNHEY and CDR2 as SMNVEV (reference sequence). The CDR3 DNA is TGTGCCAGCAGTTTATACGGGAACACCGGGGAGCTGTTTTTT. This gives the protein CASSLYGNTGELFF.

The chain combines TRBV19 with TRBJ1-5; D call uncertain. V was trimmed by 7 bases and J by 2 bases, leaving 15 bases between them. The germline V gene has CDR1 LNHDA and CDR2 SQIVND (reference sequence). The CDR3 has 15 residues. CDR3 protein: CASTPSGWGNQPQHF. CDR3 nucleotide sequence: TGTGCCAGTACCCCGTCCGGGTGGGGCAATCAGCCCCAGCATTTT.

The V call is TRBV5-1, the J call TRBJ2-7, with 8 bases fitting TRBD1. The CDR3 runs 14 residues. V was clipped by 3 bases and J by 5 bases; unmatched bases: 7. Germline lookup yields CDR1 SGHRS and CDR2 YFSETQ. Here the CDR3 DNA reads TGCGCCAGCAGCTCGACAGGGGCCCCCAACGAGCAGTACTTC. Translating it yields CASSSTGAPNEQYF.

V gene TRBV19 combines with J gene TRBJ1-1; D is unclear. CDR1 and CDR2 (germline): LNHDA, SQIVND (reference sequence). Trimming cost V 5 bases and J 5 bases, with 15 bases left between them. The CDR3 length is 14 residues. The CDR3 coding sequence is TGTGCCAGTAGTGCGACCGGGCTCCCGACTGAAGCTTTCTTT. It specifies CASSATGLPTEAFF. The whole variable domain, remainder taken from reference TRBV19 and TRBJ1-1, is DGGITQSPKYLFRKEGQNVTLSCEQNLNHDAMYWYRQDPGQGLRLIYYSQIVNDFQKGDIAEGYSVSREKKESFPLTVTSAQKNPTAFYLCASSATGLPTEAFFGQGTRLTVV.

The chain combines TRBV27 with TRBJ2-1; TRBD2 matches 12 bases. The CDR3 spans 17 residues. V dropped 5 bases and J dropped 3; count of bases not matched to a gene: 8. The V gene's germline CDR1 is MNHEY and CDR2 SMNVEV (reference sequence). CDR3 bases: TGTGCCAGCAGTCGACTAGCGGGGGAACCCCTCTACAATGAGCAGTTCTTC. This codes for CASSRLAGEPLYNEQFF.

CDR3 loop: CASSSVSGGGTQYF. CDR3 nucleotide sequence: TGTGCCAGCAGTTCAGTGAGCGGGGGTGGGACCCAGTACTTC. The chain is built from TRBV6-5 and TRBJ2-5; TRBD2 agrees at 8 bases. The CDR3 runs 14 residues. Unmatched junction bases numbered 8, after V lost 4 bases and J lost 7 bases. Germline CDR1 is MNHEY and CDR2 is SVGAGI.